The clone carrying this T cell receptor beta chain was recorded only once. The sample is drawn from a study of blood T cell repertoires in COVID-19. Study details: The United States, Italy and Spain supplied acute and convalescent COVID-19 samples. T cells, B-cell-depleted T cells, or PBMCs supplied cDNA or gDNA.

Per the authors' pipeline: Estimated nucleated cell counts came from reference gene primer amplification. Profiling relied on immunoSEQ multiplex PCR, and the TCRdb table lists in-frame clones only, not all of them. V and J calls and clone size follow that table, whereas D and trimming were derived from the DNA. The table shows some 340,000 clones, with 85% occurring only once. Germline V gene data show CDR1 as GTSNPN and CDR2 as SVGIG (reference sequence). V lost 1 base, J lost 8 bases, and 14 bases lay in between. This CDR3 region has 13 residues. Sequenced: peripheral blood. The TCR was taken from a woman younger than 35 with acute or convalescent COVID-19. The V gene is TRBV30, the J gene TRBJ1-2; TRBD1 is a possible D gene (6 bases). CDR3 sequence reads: CAWSAGGPGGYTF. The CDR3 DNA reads TGTGCCTGGAGTGCGGGGGGCCCAGGAGGCTACACCTTC. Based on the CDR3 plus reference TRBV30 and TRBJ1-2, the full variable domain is SQTIHQWPATLVQPVGSPLSLECTVEGTSNPNLYWYRQAAGRGLQLLFYSVGIGQISSEVPQNLSASRPQDRQFILSSKKLLLSDSGFYLCAWSAGGPGGYTFGSGTRLTVV.